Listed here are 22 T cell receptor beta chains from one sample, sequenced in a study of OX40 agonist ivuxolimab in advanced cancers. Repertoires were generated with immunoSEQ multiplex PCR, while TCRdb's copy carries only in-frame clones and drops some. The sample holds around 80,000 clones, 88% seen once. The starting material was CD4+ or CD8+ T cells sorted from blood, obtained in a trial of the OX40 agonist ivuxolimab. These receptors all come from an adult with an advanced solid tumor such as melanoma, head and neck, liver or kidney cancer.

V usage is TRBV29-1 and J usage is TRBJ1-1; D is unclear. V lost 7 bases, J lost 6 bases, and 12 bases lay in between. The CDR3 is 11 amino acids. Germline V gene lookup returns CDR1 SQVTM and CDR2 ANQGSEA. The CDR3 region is CSGKDGSEAFF. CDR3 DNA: TGCAGCGGGAAGGACGGCTCTGAAGCTTTCTTT. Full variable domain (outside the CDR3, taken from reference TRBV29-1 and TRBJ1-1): SAVISQKPSRDICQRGTSLTIQCQVDSQVTMMFWYRQQPGQSLTLIATANQGSEATYESGFVIDKFPISRPNLTFSTLTVSNMSPEDSSIYLCSGKDGSEAFFGQGTRLTVV.

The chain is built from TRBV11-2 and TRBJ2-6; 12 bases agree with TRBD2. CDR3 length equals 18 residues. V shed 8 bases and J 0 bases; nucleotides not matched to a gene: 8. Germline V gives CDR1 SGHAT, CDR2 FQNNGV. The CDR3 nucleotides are TGTGCCAGCGGACTTGGACTAGCGGGGCGCTCTGGGGCCAACGTCCTGACTTTC. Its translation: CASGLGLAGRSGANVLTF.

CDR3 nucleotide sequence: TGTGCCAGCAACCCTCCGGGGAGGGGGCACGGCTACACCTTC. It yields the protein CASNPPGRGHGYTF. The chain combines TRBV6-8 with TRBJ1-2, with 7 bases matching TRBD1. The CDR3 runs 14 residues. Looked up from germline, CDR1 is MNHGY and CDR2 is SAAAGT. After removal of 7 bases from V and 8 bases from J, the junction contained 13 bases not matched to a gene.

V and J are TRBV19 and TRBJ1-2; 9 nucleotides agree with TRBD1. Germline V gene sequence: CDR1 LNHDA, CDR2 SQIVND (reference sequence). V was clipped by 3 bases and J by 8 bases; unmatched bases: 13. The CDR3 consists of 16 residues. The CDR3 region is CASSIRPGQGSKGYTF. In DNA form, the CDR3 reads TGTGCCAGTAGTATCCGTCCCGGACAGGGGTCCAAAGGCTACACCTTC.

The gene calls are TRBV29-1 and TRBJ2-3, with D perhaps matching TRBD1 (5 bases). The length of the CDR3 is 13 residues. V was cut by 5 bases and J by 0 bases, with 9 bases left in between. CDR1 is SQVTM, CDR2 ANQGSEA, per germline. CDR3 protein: CSVLTASTDTQYF. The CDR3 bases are TGCAGCGTTCTGACAGCCAGCACAGATACGCAGTATTTT.

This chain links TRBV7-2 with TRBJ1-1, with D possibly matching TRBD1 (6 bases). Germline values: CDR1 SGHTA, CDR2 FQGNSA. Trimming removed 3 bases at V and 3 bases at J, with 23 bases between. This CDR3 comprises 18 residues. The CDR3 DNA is TGTGCCAGCAGCTTTGACAGGCAAAGGGTGGGACGGTACACTGAAGCTTTCTTT. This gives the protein CASSFDRQRVGRYTEAFF.

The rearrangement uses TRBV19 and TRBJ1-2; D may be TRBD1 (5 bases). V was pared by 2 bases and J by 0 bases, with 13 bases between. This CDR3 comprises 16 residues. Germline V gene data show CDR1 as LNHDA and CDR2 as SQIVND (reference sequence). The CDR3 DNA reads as TGTGCCAGTAGTATATCGGGACTGACAGCTAACTATGGCTACACCTTC. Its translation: CASSISGLTANYGYTF.

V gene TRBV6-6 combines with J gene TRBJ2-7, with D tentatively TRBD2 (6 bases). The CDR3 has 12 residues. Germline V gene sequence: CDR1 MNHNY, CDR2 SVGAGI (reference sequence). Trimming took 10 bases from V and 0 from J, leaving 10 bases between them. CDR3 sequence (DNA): TGTGCCACATCCGGGAGCTCCTACGAGCAGTACTTC. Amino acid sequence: CATSGSSYEQYF.

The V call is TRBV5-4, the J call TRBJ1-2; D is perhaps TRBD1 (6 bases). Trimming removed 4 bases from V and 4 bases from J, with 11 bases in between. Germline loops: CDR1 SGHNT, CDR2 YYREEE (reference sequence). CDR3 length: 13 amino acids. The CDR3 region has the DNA TGTGCCAGCAGCGTGACAGGTCGCTATGGCTACACCTTC. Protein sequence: CASSVTGRYGYTF.

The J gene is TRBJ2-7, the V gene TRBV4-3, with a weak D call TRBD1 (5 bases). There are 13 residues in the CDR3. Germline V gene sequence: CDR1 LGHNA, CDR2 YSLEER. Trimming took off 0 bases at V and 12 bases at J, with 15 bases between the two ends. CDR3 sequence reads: CASSQDPARALYF. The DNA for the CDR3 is TGCGCCAGCAGCCAAGATCCCGCCAGGGCACTGTACTTC.

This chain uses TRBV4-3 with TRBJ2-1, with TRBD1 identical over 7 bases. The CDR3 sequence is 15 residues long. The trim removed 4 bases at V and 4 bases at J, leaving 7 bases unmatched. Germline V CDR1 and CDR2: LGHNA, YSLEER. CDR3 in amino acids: CASSPDRDSYNEQFF. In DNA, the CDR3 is TGCGCCAGCAGCCCCGACCGGGACAGTTACAATGAGCAGTTCTTC.

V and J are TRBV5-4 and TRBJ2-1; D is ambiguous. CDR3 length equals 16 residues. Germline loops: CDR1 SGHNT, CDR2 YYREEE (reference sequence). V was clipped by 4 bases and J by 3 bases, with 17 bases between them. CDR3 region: CASSTLAGPYYNEQFF. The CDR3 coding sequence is TGTGCCAGCAGCACCCTGGCAGGTCCCTACTACAATGAGCAGTTCTTC.

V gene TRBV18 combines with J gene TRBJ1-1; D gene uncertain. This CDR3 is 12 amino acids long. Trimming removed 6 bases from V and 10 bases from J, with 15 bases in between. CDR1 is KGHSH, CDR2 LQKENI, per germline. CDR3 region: CASSPGPRGAFF. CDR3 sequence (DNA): TGTGCCAGCTCGCCTGGTCCGCGGGGAGCTTTCTTT.

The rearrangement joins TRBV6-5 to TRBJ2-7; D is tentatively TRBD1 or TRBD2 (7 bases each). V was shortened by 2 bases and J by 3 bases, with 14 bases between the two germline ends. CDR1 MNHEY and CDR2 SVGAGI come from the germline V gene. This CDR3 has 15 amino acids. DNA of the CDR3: TGTGCCAGCAGTTACACAGGGGCGGGGGTCTACGAGCAGTACTTC. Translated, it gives CASSYTGAGVYEQYF.

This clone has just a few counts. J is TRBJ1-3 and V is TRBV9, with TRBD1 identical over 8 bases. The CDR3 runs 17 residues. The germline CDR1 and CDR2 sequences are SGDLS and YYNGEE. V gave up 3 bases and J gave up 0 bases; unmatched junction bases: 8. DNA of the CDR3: TGTGCCAGCAGCGCCCAGAATACAGGGGGCTCTGGAAACACCATATATTTT. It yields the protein CASSAQNTGGSGNTIYF.

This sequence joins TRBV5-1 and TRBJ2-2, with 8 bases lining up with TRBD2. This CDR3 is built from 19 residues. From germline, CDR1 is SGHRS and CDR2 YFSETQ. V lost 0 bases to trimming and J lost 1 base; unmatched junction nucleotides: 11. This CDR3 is CASSLASASGPRNTGELFF. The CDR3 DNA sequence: TGCGCCAGCAGCTTGGCTTCCGCTAGCGGGCCTCGGAACACCGGGGAGCTGTTTTTT.

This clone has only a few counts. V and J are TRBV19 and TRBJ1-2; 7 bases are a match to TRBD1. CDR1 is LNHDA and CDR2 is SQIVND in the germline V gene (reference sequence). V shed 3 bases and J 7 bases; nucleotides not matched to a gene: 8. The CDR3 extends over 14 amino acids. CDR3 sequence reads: CASSILQGRSGYTF. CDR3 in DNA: TGTGCCAGTAGTATTTTACAGGGGAGGAGTGGCTACACCTTC.

CDR3 coding DNA: TGTGCCAGCAGTTACCTACAACGGAACACTGAAGCTTTCTTT. Encoded protein: CASSYLQRNTEAFF. The V and J genes are TRBV6-5 and TRBJ1-1; D remains ambiguous. Per germline, CDR1 MNHEY and CDR2 SVGAGI. This CDR3 has 14 residues. V shed 2 bases and J shed 1 base, with 8 bases lying between them.

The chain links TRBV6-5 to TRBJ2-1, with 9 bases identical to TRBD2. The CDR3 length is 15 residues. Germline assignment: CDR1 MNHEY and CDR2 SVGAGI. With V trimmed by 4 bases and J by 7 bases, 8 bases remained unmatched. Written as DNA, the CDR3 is TGTGCCAGCAGTTCCCTGGGCGGGGGGGGAAATGAGCAGTTCTTC. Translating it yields CASSSLGGGGNEQFF.

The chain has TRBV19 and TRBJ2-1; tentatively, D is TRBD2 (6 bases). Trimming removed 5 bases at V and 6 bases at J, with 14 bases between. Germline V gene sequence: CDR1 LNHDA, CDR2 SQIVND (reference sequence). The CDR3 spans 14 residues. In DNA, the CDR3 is TGTGCCAGTAGTGGCCGGGAGCCTCCCAATGAGCAGTTCTTC. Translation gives CASSGREPPNEQFF.

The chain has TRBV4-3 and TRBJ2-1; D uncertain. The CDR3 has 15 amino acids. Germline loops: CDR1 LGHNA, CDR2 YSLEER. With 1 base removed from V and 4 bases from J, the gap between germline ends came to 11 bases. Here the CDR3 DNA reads TGCGCCAGCAGCCAAGGGGTATCGGGTTACAATGAGCAGTTCTTC. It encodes CASSQGVSGYNEQFF.

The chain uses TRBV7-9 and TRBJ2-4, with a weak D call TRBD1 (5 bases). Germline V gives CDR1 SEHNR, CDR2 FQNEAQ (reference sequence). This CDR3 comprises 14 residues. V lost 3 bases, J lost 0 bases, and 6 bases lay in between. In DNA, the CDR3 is TGTGCCAGCAGCTTGGGGCAAGCCAAAAACATTCAGTACTTC. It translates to CASSLGQAKNIQYF.